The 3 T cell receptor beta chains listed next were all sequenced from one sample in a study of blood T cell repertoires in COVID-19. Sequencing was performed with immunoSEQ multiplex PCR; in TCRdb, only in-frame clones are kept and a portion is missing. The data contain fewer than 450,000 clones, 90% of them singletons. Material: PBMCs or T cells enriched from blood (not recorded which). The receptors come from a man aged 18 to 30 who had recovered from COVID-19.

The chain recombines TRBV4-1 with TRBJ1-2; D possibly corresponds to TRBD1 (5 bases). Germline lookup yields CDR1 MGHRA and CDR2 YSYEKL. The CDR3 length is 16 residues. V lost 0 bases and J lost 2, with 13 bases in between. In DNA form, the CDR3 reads TGCGCCAGCAGCCAAGATTTTGCAGGGCAGAACTATGGCTACACCTTC. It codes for CASSQDFAGQNYGYTF.

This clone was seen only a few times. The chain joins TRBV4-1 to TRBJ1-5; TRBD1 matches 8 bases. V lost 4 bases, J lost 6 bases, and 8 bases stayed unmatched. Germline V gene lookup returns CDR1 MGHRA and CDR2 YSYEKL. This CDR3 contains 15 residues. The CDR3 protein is CASSPLTGGGQPQHF. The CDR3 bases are TGCGCCAGCAGCCCCTTAACAGGGGGGGGTCAGCCCCAGCATTTT.

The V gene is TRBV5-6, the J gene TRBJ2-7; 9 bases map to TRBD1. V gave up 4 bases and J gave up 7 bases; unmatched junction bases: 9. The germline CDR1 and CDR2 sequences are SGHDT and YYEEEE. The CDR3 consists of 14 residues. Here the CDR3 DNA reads TGTGCCAGCAGCACAGGGGGCGGGTGGTCTGAGCAGTACTTC. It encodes CASSTGGGWSEQYF.